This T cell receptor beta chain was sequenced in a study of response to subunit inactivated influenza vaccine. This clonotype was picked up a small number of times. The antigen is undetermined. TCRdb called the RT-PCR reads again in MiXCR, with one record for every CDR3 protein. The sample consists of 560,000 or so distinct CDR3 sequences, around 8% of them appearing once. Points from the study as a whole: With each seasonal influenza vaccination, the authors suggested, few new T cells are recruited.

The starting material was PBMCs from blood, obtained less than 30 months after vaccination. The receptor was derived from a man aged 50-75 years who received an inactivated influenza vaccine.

The CDR3 DNA follows: TGTGCCAGCAGCTACGGACTTCTCTACGAGCAGTACTTC. This translates into CASSYGLLYEQYF. This chain connects TRBV3-1 to TRBJ2-7; D might be TRBD2 (5 bases). The CDR3 length is 13 residues. V was pared by 5 bases and J by 3 bases, with 11 bases between. Germline loops: CDR1 LGHDT, CDR2 YNNKEL (reference sequence).